A single sample gave rise to the 23 T cell receptor beta chains below, sequenced in a study of blood T cell repertoires in COVID-19. Generated by immunoSEQ multiplex PCR, the TCRdb table keeps only in-frame clones and is missing some. The repertoire has about 100,000 clones, 88% of them found once; the top ten carry approximately 5.3%. Sequenced material: peripheral blood. Receptor source: a human donor in a cohort sampled during active COVID-19.

The V call is TRBV12-3 or TRBV12-4, the J call TRBJ2-1, with a tentative D call TRBD1 (5 bases). V lost 10 bases and J lost 0, with 10 bases in between. This CDR3 spans 13 amino acids. The chain's CDR3 is CATRALSYNEQFF. The CDR3 DNA sequence: TGTGCCACCAGGGCCCTCTCCTACAATGAGCAGTTCTTC.

The rearrangement links TRBV29-1 to TRBJ1-1, with D hard to call. This CDR3 has 12 residues. Germline CDR1 reads SQVTM; CDR2 reads ANQGSEA. Deletions cut 4 bases from V and 4 bases from J, with 10 bases between. The chain's CDR3 is CSVVVGSTEAFF. The CDR3 bases are TGCAGCGTTGTGGTAGGGAGCACTGAAGCTTTCTTT. The variable domain in full, with the rest retrieved from reference TRBV29-1 and TRBJ1-1, is SAVISQKPSRDICQRGTSLTIQCQVDSQVTMMFWYRQQPGQSLTLIATANQGSEATYESGFVIDKFPISRPNLTFSTLTVSNMSPEDSSIYLCSVVVGSTEAFFGQGTRLTVV.

The chain has TRBV2 and TRBJ2-7; TRBD1 matches 7 bases. The V gene's germline CDR1 is SNHLY and CDR2 FYNNEI. The CDR3 extends over 14 amino acids. V was pared by 0 bases and J by 7 bases, with 6 bases of the junction left unmatched. This chain's CDR3 is CASSEAWTGLEQYF. In DNA, the CDR3 is TGTGCCAGCAGTGAAGCGTGGACAGGTTTAGAGCAGTACTTC. Drawing the rest from reference TRBV2 and TRBJ2-7, the complete variable domain is EPEVTQTPSHQVTQMGQEVILRCVPISNHLYFYWYRQILGQKVEFLVSFYNNEISEKSEIFDDQFSVERPDGSNFTLKIRSTKLEDSAMYFCASSEAWTGLEQYFGPGTRLTVT.

This rearrangement joins TRBV7-2 to TRBJ2-3; tentatively, D is TRBD1 (5 bases). There are 18 residues in the CDR3. Germline lookup yields CDR1 SGHTA and CDR2 FQGNSA. The ends were cut back, 4 bases at V and 0 bases at J, with 20 bases in the middle. The CDR3 nucleotides read TGTGCCAGCAGCTACGTAAGTGGGGCGGCGGCTAGCACAGATACGCAGTATTTT. Translated: CASSYVSGAAASTDTQYF.

This clone has a single count. The genes are TRBV20-1 and TRBJ2-3, with D possibly matching TRBD2 (5 bases). V was trimmed by 3 bases and J by 4 bases, leaving 8 bases between them. The CDR3 runs to 12 residues. Germline values: CDR1 DFQATT, CDR2 SNEGSKA (reference sequence). The CDR3 bases are TGCAGTGCTAGTTCCGGGGCAGATACGCAGTATTTT. Translating gives CSASSGADTQYF.

The J gene is TRBJ1-2, the V gene TRBV5-5, with 9 bases fitting TRBD1. The ends lost 4 bases at V and 6 bases at J; junction bases unmatched: 7. The CDR3 spans 14 residues. CDR1 SGHKS and CDR2 YYEKEE come from the germline V gene (reference sequence). The CDR3 nucleotides are TGTGCCAGCAGCCCCGGGACAGGGACCGATGGCTACACCTTC. Translated, it gives CASSPGTGTDGYTF.

V is TRBV21-1 and J is TRBJ2-3; no DNA check was done on the table's D call, TRBD1. TRBV21-1 is annotated as a pseudogene. The CDR3 extends over 17 amino acids. The CDR3 DNA sequence: TGTGCCAGCAGCAAAGTGACCGGGCAGGGGCACACAGATACGCAGTATTTT. Translating it yields CASSKVTGQGHTDTQYF.

The rearrangement links TRBV28 to TRBJ2-5; 12 bases align to TRBD2. The V gene end was trimmed by 6 bases and the J gene end by 5 bases; junction bases not matched to a gene: 4. Germline V gives CDR1 MDHEN, CDR2 SYDVKM. This CDR3 spans 14 amino acids. Here the CDR3 DNA reads TGTGCCAGCAGCCTAGCGGGAGGGGCCGAGACCCAGTACTTC. Its translation: CASSLAGGAETQYF.

As for this clone: Other DNA variants within this sample encode the same CDR3. V is TRBV18 and J is TRBJ2-7; 11 nucleotides agree with TRBD2. Germline V lookup: CDR1 KGHSH, CDR2 LQKENI. J was trimmed by 4 bases and V by 3 bases; bases with no gene match: 2. CDR3 length: 14 amino acids. CDR3 sequence: CASSPGTSGYEQYF. CDR3 DNA: TGTGCCAGCTCACCGGGGACTAGCGGATACGAGCAGTACTTC.

V usage is TRBV7-6 and J usage is TRBJ2-6; 10 bases are shared with TRBD1. Germline assignment: CDR1 SGHVS and CDR2 FNYEAQ. V shed 5 bases and J 4 bases; nucleotides not matched to a gene: 11. The CDR3 spans 18 residues. For the CDR3, the DNA is TGTGCCAGCAGCCCGGGACGACAGGGGGCTGCGGGGGCCAACGTCCTGACTTTC. It codes for CASSPGRQGAAGANVLTF.

This chain joins TRBV7-9 and TRBJ1-6; 7 positions agree with TRBD1. The CDR3 totals 16 residues. Trimming took 5 bases from V and 8 from J; bases not matched to a gene: 12. Looked up from germline, CDR1 is SEHNR and CDR2 is FQNEAQ (reference sequence). CDR3 in amino acids: CASSAPGTGVDSPLHF. The CDR3 DNA follows: TGTGCCAGCAGCGCTCCCGGTACAGGGGTGGATTCACCCCTCCACTTT.

CDR3 nucleotides: TGCGCCAGCAGCCAGACTAGCCCCGCTAGCACAGATACGCAGTATTTT. Protein sequence: CASSQTSPASTDTQYF. This chain connects TRBV5-1 to TRBJ2-3; TRBD2 matches 7 bases. CDR3 length: 16 residues. The ends lost 4 bases at V and 0 bases at J; junction bases unmatched: 8. Germline-derived CDR1 and CDR2 are SGHRS and YFSETQ.

The chain employs TRBV7-9 and TRBJ1-1; D may be TRBD1 (6 bases). From germline, CDR1 is SEHNR and CDR2 FQNEAQ (reference sequence). The germline V and J ends were trimmed by 4 bases and 0 bases, with 9 bases remaining between them. This CDR3 spans 14 amino acids. The DNA of the CDR3 is TGTGCCAGCAGCTACGGACAGTTGAACACTGAAGCTTTCTTT. Translation: CASSYGQLNTEAFF.

In nucleotides, the CDR3 is TGTGCCAGCAGCCAGCGGGGCGGAATTTCCTTGGGCTATGGCTACACCTTC. Its translation is CASSQRGGISLGYGYTF. The chain carries TRBV16 and TRBJ1-2, with TRBD1 as a possible D gene (5 bases). Trimming removed 3 bases from V and 4 bases from J, with 21 bases in between. CDR3 size: 17 residues. The germline V gene encodes CDR1 KGHSY and CDR2 FQNENV.

The chain couples TRBV15 to TRBJ2-2, with D tentatively TRBD2 (6 bases). CDR1 is LNHNV, CDR2 YYDKDF, per germline (reference sequence). The V and J ends lost 8 bases and 1 base respectively, with 11 bases between them. The CDR3 is made up of 14 amino acids. The CDR3 DNA is TGTGCCACCGACCCCGGGGGGAACACCGGGGAGCTGTTTTTT. Its protein is CATDPGGNTGELFF. Full variable domain (outside the CDR3, taken from reference TRBV15 and TRBJ2-2): DAMVIQNPRYQVTQFGKPVTLSCSQTLNHNVMYWYQQKSSQAPKLLFHYYDKDFNNEADTPDNFQSRRPNTSFCFLDIRSPGLGDTAMYLCATDPGGNTGELFFGEGSRLTVL.

The V gene is TRBV19, the J gene TRBJ1-1; the D gene is possibly TRBD1 (6 bases). The ends were cut back, 7 bases at V and 4 bases at J, with 19 bases in the middle. The length of the CDR3 is 15 residues. Looked up from germline, CDR1 is LNHDA and CDR2 is SQIVND (reference sequence). CDR3 residues: CASTSRTGLGTEAFF. For the CDR3, the DNA is TGTGCCAGTACTTCTCGAACAGGGCTGGGCACTGAAGCTTTCTTT.

This chain uses TRBV27 with TRBJ2-1, with a tentative D call TRBD2 (5 bases). The CDR3 covers 13 residues. Germline V lookup: CDR1 MNHEY, CDR2 SMNVEV (reference sequence). The V gene lost 7 bases and the J gene lost 5 bases, with 12 bases spanning the gap. The CDR3 DNA reads as TGTGCCAGCACCCGGGGAAGAAACAATGAGCAGTTCTTC. It encodes CASTRGRNNEQFF.

This clone was picked up one time. V gene TRBV30 combines with J gene TRBJ2-7; D uncertain. The CDR3 has 12 amino acids. The ends were cut back, 5 bases at V and 6 bases at J, with 14 bases in the middle. CDR1 and CDR2 (germline): GTSNPN, SVGIG (reference sequence). The CDR3 nucleotides are TGTGCCTGGGGTGACTCCCGGGTCGAGCAGTACTTC. Translated, it gives CAWGDSRVEQYF.

The rearrangement joins TRBV7-2 to TRBJ2-1; a weak D match, TRBD2 (6 bases). CDR1 is SGHTA and CDR2 is FQGNSA in the germline V gene. Trimming shortened V by 2 bases and J by 4 bases, and 12 bases separated the two germline ends. This CDR3 has 15 amino acids. CDR3 amino acids: CASSLTASEYNEQFF. CDR3 bases: TGTGCCAGCAGCTTAACGGCTAGCGAGTACAATGAGCAGTTCTTC.

This chain joins TRBV5-4 and TRBJ2-3; D might be TRBD2 (5 bases). The CDR3 is 13 amino acids. Germline loops: CDR1 SGHNT, CDR2 YYREEE (reference sequence). Trimming removed 7 bases at V and 0 bases at J, with 9 bases between. The CDR3 sequence is CASGGLSTDTQYF. The CDR3 DNA reads TGTGCCAGCGGCGGACTTAGCACAGATACGCAGTATTTT.

The rearrangement links TRBV15 to TRBJ2-7; tentative D call: TRBD2 (5 bases). V was trimmed by 0 bases and J by 0 bases, leaving 9 bases between them. This CDR3 comprises 15 residues. The germline gives CDR1 LNHNV, CDR2 YYDKDF (reference sequence). The CDR3 coding sequence is TGTGCCACCAGCAGAGATACCGCGGGCTCCTACGAGCAGTACTTC. Encoded protein: CATSRDTAGSYEQYF.

The chain recombines TRBV20-1 with TRBJ2-3, with D tentatively TRBD2 (5 bases). CDR1 and CDR2 from the germline V gene are DFQATT and SNEGSKA (reference sequence). CDR3 size: 11 residues. The CDR3 sequence: CSPLDTDTQYF. CDR3 in DNA: TGCAGCCCACTAGATACAGATACGCAGTATTTT.

This chain joins TRBV7-3 and TRBJ2-1; 11 bases are shared with TRBD2. The CDR3 extends over 16 amino acids. V was clipped by 5 bases and J by 7 bases; unmatched bases: 10. Germline CDR1 and CDR2: SGHTA and FQGTGA. The CDR3 DNA follows: TGTGCCAGCAGCATCTTACTAGCGGGAGAGGGGAATGAGCAGTTCTTC. It encodes CASSILLAGEGNEQFF.